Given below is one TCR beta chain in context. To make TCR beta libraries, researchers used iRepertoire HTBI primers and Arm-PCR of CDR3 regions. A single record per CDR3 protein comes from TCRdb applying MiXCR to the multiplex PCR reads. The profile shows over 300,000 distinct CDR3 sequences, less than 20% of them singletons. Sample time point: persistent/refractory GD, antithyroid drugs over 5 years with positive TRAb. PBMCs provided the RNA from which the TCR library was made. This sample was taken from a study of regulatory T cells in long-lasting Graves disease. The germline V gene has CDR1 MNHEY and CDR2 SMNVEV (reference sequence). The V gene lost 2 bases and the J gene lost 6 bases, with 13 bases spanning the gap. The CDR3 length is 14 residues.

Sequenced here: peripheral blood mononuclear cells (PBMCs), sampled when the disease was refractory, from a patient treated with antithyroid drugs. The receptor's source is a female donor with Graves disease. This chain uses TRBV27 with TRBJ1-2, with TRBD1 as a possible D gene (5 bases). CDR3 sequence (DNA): TGTGCCAGCAGTTTAATGGGGGAAGGGGATGGCTACACCTTC. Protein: CASSLMGEGDGYTF.